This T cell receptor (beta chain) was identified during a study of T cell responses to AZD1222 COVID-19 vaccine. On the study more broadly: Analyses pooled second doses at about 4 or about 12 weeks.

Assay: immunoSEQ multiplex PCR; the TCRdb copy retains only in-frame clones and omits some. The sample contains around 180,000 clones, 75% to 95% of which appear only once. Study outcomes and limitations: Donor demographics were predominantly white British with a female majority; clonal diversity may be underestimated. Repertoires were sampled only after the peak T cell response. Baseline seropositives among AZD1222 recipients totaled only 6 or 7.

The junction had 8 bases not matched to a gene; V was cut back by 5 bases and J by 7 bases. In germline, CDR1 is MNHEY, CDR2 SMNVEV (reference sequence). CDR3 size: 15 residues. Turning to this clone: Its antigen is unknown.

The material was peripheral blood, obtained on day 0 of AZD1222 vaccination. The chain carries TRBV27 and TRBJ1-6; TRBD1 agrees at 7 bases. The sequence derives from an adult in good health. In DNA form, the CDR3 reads TGTGCCAGCAGTCCATCGACAGGGATGAATTCACCCCTCCACTTT. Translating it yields CASSPSTGMNSPLHF.